The entry below gives a single T cell receptor beta chain sequence along with its context. Trimming removed 1 base from V and 4 bases from J, with 6 bases in between. The CDR3 is 13 amino acids. Germline loops: CDR1 KGHDR, CDR2 SFDVKD. TCRdb re-derived calls from the PCR reads in MiXCR, one entry per CDR3 protein. The table lists roughly 100,000 distinct CDR3 sequences, 51% of them singletons. This specimen comes from a study of CDR3 diversity in severe acne. The sample taken for sequencing was blood. The chain has TRBV24-1 and TRBJ1-1; D gene uncertain. The receptor comes from a male donor with acne. This chain's CDR3 is CATSDFFGTEAFF. For the CDR3, the DNA is TGTGCCACCAGTGATTTTTTCGGCACTGAAGCTTTCTTT.